The rows below give T cell receptor beta chains drawn from one sample of a study of identical twins. One entry per CDR3 protein results from TCRdb running MiXCR on the 5' RACE reads. The sample contains more than 650,000 distinct CDR3 sequences, 5.5% to 6.5% of which appear only once. Input material: naive T cells sorted from blood. All receptors come from a young man in good health. Both conserved end residues are trimmed from each CDR3.

>TRBJ2-1|TRBV4-2
ASSQGAIQSSYNEQF
>TRBJ1-4|TRBV12-3/TRBV12-4
ASSPDHEKLF
>TRBJ2-7|TRBV20-1
SARDPFSGRSYEQY
>TRBJ2-1|TRBV20-1
SATERERGEQF
>TRBJ2-1|TRBV4-1
ASSSQEADNEQF
>TRBJ1-5|TRBV12-3/TRBV12-4
ASRAGTEYQPQH
>TRBJ2-2|TRBV11-1
ASSLRRGALGNTGELF
>TRBJ2-7|TRBV4-3
ASSQDGGGVPYEQY
>TRBJ2-7|TRBV12-3/TRBV12-4
ASSPRDRAQKDEQY
>TRBJ1-1|TRBV25-1
ASSGAWDTEAF
>TRBJ2-1|TRBV11-2
ASSSWKSSYNEQF
>TRBJ1-3|TRBV12-3/TRBV12-4
ASSFGTVVSGNTIY
>TRBJ2-3|TRBV12-3/TRBV12-4
ASSLSGFTTDTQY
>TRBJ2-7|TRBV12-3/TRBV12-4
ASSLLGARGEQY
>TRBJ2-3|TRBV20-1
SAPQGDGLAGVSTDTQY
>TRBJ1-2|TRBV5-1
ASSGNDYGYT
>TRBJ2-3|TRBV4-1
ASSQEVAQY
>TRBJ2-1|TRBV6-1
ASSRDSKSEQF
>TRBJ1-3|TRBV12-3/TRBV12-4
ASSLARDSSGNTIY
>TRBJ2-7|TRBV20-1
SARLPYEQY
>TRBJ2-1|TRBV9
ASSEIAGSYNEQF
>TRBJ2-5|TRBV12-3/TRBV12-4
ASSSPNKQETQY
>TRBJ1-2|TRBV7-2
ASSLASPLTGGTGYT
>TRBJ2-6|TRBV18
ASSPGNSGANVLT